These 10 T cell receptor beta chains came from one sample sequenced in a study of prognosis after radiotherapy for stage I lung cancer. Genomic DNA yielded TCR beta CDR3, amplified by two-round multiplex PCR. Primers specific to each TRBV and TRBJ gene drove first-round PCR. TCRdb analysed the multiplex PCR reads with MiXCR anew, one entry per CDR3 protein. The table lists over 11,000 distinct CDR3 sequences, roughly 27% of them singletons. This sample comprised PBMCs, obtained before or after stereotactic body radiation therapy (not recorded which). The receptors originated from a donor of 50 years or more with non-small cell lung cancer.

This clonotype was picked up many times. This chain connects TRBV5-1 to TRBJ2-3; D gene ambiguous. The CDR3 extends over 14 amino acids. Germline CDR1 and CDR2: SGHRS and YFSETQ. Trimming took 0 bases from V and 0 from J, leaving 5 bases between them. The CDR3 coding sequence is TGCGCCAGCAGCTTGGGGACCAGCACAGATACGCAGTATTTT. It translates to CASSLGTSTDTQYF.

CDR3 coding DNA: TGTGCCAGCCAGGACGGTACCTACGAGCAGTACTTC. This codes for CASQDGTYEQYF. This chain uses TRBV3-1 with TRBJ2-7; D call uncertain. Per germline, CDR1 LGHDT and CDR2 YNNKEL (reference sequence). The CDR3 length is 12 residues. Trimming removed 8 bases at V and 2 bases at J, with 10 bases between.

This clonotype was observed a few times. This sequence may be a read error, since a much larger clone differs from it by one base. V and J are TRBV5-5 and TRBJ2-3, with 11 bases lining up with TRBD2. This CDR3 region has 18 residues. Germline loops: CDR1 SGHKS, CDR2 YYEKEE (reference sequence). Trimming took 2 bases from V and 1 from J; bases not matched to a gene: 9. The CDR3: CASSFMLAGGVGTDTQYF. The DNA for the CDR3 is TGTGCCAGCAGCTTTATGTTAGCGGGAGGGGTCGGCACAGATACGCAGTATTTT. Full variable domain (remainder filled in from reference TRBV5-5 and TRBJ2-3): DAGVTQSPTHLIKTRGQQVTLRCSPISGHKSVSWYQQVLGQGPQFIFQYYEKEERGRGNFPDRFSARQFPNYSSELNVNALLLGDSALYLCASSFMLAGGVGTDTQYFGPGTRLTVL.

This clonotype was counted at least ten times. This chain connects TRBV27 to TRBJ2-5; 8 nucleotides line up with TRBD2. This CDR3 is built from 14 residues. With V trimmed by 6 bases and J by 3 bases, 6 bases remained unmatched. CDR1 MNHEY and CDR2 SMNVEV come from the germline V gene (reference sequence). The CDR3 loop reads CASSRQAGEETQYF. The CDR3 DNA follows: TGTGCCAGCAGCCGCCAAGCGGGAGAAGAGACCCAGTACTTC.

This clonotype appeared many times. The V and J genes are TRBV3-1 and TRBJ2-2; the D is unclear. CDR3 length equals 13 residues. Germline CDR1 is LGHDT and CDR2 is YNNKEL (reference sequence). The germline V and J ends were trimmed by 6 bases and 5 bases, with 10 bases remaining between them. CDR3 residues: CASSRRRTGELFF. The CDR3 DNA reads as TGTGCCAGCAGTCGAAGGCGGACCGGGGAGCTGTTTTTT.

In its sample, this clonotype was seen once. The chain carries TRBV11-1 and TRBJ1-1; D unclear. The CDR3 sequence is 14 residues long. V was trimmed by 7 bases and J by 6 bases, leaving 18 bases between them. CDR1 is SGHAT and CDR2 is FQDESV in the germline V gene (reference sequence). In DNA form, the CDR3 reads TGTGCCAGCAACCAGAAGCTGGGAAACGCTGAAGCTTTCTTT. Translated: CASNQKLGNAEAFF.

Comments on this clonotype: At one end, the junction sequence differs from germline, possibly due to a read error. CDR3 DNA: TGTGCTAGCAGCCCGGGACTAGAGGTGCAAGAGGCCCAGTACTTC. Translated: CASSPGLEVQEAQYF. The chain links TRBV7-7 to TRBJ2-5; TRBD2 matches at 8 bases. CDR1 is SSHAT, CDR2 FNYEAQ, per germline (reference sequence). The CDR3 length is 15 residues.

V usage is TRBV28 and J usage is TRBJ2-7, with a possible D match to TRBD2 (5 bases). The germline V and J ends were trimmed by 6 bases and 4 bases, with 16 bases remaining between them. This CDR3 is built from 14 residues. Germline V gene lookup returns CDR1 MDHEN and CDR2 SYDVKM. The CDR3 sequence is CASSWRGSSYEQYF. Written as DNA, the CDR3 is TGTGCCAGCAGCTGGAGAGGGAGCTCGTACGAGCAGTACTTC.

This clonotype is classed as medium-sized. The rearrangement links TRBV6-5 to TRBJ2-6; 7 bases match TRBD1. There are 18 residues in the CDR3. With V trimmed by 3 bases and J by 0 bases, 8 bases remained unmatched. Germline V gene lookup returns CDR1 MNHEY and CDR2 SVGAGI. CDR3 bases: TGTGCCAGCAGTTATACCCCGGGACAGAGCTCTGGGGCCAACGTCCTGACTTTC. It translates to CASSYTPGQSSGANVLTF.

This clonotype has at least ten counts. This chain joins TRBV18 and TRBJ2-5, with D perhaps TRBD1 (6 bases). Germline V gene data show CDR1 as KGHSH and CDR2 as LQKENI. The CDR3 has 12 amino acids. V lost 5 bases to trimming and J lost 6 bases, with 10 bases between them. CDR3 nucleotides: TGTGCCAGCTCAGGGGACACACAGACCCAGTACTTC. It specifies CASSGDTQTQYF.